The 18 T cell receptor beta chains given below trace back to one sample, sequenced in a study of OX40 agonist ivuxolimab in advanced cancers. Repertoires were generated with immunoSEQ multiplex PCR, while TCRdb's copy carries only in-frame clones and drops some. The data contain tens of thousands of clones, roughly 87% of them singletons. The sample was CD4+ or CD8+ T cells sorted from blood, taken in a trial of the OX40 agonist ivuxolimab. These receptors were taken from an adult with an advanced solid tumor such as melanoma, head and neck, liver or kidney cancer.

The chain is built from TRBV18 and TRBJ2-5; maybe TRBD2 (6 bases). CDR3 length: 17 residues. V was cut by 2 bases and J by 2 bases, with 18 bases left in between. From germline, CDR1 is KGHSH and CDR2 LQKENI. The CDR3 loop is CASSPKGTSRQQETQYF. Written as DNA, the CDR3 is TGTGCCAGCTCACCAAAAGGCACTAGCAGACAGCAAGAGACCCAGTACTTC.

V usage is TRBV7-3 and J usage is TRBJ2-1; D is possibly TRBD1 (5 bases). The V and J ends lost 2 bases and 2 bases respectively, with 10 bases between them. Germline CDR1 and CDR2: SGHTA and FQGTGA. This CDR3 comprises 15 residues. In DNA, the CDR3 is TGTGCCAGCAGCTTATCTGGACAAACCTACAATGAGCAGTTCTTC. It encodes CASSLSGQTYNEQFF.

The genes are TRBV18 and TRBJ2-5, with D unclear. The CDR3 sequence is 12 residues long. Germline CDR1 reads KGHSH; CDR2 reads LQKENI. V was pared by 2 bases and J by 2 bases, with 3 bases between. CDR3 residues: CASSPSQETQYF. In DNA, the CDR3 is TGTGCCAGCTCACCATCACAAGAGACCCAGTACTTC.

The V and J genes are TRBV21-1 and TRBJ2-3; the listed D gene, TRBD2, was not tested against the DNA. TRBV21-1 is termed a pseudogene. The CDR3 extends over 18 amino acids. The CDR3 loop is CASSRHAEGLWATDTQYF. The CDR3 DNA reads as TGTGCCAGCAGCAGACACGCAGAGGGACTCTGGGCGACAGATACGCAGTATTTT.

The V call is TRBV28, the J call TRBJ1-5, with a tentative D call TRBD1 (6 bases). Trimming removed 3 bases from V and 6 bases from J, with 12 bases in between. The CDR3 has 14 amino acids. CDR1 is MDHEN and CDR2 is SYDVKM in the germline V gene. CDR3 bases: TGTGCCAGCAGTTTGGGGGGGGCTGCTCAGCCCCAGCATTTT. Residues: CASSLGGAAQPQHF.

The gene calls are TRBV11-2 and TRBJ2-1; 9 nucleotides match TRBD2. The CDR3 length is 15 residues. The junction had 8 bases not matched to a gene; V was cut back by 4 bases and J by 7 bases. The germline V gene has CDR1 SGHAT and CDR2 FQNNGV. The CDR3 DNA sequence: TGTGCCAGCAGCTATAGCGGGGGCGCGGAAAATGAGCAGTTCTTC. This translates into CASSYSGGAENEQFF.

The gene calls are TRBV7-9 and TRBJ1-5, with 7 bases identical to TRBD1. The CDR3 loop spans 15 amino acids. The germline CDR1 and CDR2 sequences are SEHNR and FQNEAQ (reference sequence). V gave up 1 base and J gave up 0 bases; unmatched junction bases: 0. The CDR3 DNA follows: TGTGCCAGCAGCTTAGGGGACAGTAGCAATCAGCCCCAGCATTTT. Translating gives CASSLGDSSNQPQHF.

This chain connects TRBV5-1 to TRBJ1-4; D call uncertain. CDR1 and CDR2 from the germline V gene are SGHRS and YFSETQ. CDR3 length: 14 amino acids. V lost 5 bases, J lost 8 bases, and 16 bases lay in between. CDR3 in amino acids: CASRNAQTVEKLFF. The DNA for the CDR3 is TGCGCCAGCAGAAACGCCCAGACGGTAGAAAAACTGTTTTTT.

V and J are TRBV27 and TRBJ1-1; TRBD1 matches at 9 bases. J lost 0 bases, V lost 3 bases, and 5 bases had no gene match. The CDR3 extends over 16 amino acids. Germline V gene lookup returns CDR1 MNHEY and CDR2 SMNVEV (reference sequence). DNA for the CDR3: TGTGCCAGCAGTTTCCTTGGACAGGGGTTGAACACTGAAGCTTTCTTT. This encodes CASSFLGQGLNTEAFF.

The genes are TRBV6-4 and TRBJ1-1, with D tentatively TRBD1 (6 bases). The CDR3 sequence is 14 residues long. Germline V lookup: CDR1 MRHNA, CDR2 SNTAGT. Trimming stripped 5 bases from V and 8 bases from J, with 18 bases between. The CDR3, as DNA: TGTGCCAGCAGTCCTGATAGGGGGGAGAGAGAAGCTTTCTTT. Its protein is CASSPDRGEREAFF.

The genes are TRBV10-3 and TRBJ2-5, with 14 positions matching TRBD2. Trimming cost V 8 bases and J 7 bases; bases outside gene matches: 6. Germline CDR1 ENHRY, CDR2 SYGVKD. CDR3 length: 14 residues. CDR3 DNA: TGTGCCATCGGGACTAGCGGGGGTTCTGGGACCCAGTACTTC. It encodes CAIGTSGGSGTQYF.

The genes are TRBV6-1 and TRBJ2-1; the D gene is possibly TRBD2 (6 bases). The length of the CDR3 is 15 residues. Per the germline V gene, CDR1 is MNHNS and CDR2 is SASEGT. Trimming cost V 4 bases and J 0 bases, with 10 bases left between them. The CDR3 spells CASSVAASSYNEQFF. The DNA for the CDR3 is TGTGCCAGCAGTGTAGCGGCTAGCTCCTACAATGAGCAGTTCTTC.

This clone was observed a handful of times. The CDR3, as DNA: TGCAGTGCATGTCACCTCCGCGAGCAGTACTTC. Translated: CSACHLREQYF. The chain links TRBV20-1 to TRBJ2-7; D is unresolved. V shed 6 bases and J shed 6 bases, with 12 bases lying between them. CDR3 length: 11 amino acids. CDR1 is DFQATT, CDR2 SNEGSKA, per germline (reference sequence).

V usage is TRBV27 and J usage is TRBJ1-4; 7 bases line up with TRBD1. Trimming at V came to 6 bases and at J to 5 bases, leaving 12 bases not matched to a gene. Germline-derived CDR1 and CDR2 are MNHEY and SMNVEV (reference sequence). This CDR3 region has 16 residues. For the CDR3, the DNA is TGTGCCAGCAGGCAGAATCTGGGACAGACCAATGAAAAACTGTTTTTT. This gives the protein CASRQNLGQTNEKLFF.

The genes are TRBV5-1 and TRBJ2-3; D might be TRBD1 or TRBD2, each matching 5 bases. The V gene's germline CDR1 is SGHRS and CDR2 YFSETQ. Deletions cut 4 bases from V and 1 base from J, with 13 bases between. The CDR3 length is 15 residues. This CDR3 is CASSPGTYGTDTQYF. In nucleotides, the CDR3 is TGCGCCAGCAGCCCAGGGACCTATGGCACAGATACGCAGTATTTT.

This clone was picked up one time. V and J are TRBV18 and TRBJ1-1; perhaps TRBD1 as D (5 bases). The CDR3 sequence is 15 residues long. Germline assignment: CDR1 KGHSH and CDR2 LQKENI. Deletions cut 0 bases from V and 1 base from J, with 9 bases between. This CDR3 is CASSPPGGTNTEAFF. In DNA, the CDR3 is TGTGCCAGCTCACCACCGGGGGGGACGAACACTGAAGCTTTCTTT.

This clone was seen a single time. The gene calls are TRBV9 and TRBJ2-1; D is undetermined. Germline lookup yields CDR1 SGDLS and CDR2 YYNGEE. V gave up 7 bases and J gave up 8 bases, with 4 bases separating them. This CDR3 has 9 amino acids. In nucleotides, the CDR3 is TGTGCCAGCGTGGATGAGCAGTTCTTC. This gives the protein CASVDEQFF.

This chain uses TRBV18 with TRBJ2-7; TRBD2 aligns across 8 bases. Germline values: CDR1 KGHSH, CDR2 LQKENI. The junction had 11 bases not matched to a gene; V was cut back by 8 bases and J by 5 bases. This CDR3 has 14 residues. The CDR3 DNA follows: TGTGCCAGCCGGGGGGGTTCAAGTGGGGACGAGCAGTACTTC. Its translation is CASRGGSSGDEQYF.